The 7 T cell receptor beta chains given below trace back to one sample, sequenced in a study of PD-L1 blockade in urothelial cancer. Profiled with immunoSEQ multiplex PCR; TCRdb holds only in-frame clones, not every one. Seen here are tens of thousands of clones, roughly four fifths observed once, and the top ten hold over 4%. Time point: pretreatment peripheral blood. Sequenced material: PBMCs, taken around atezolizumab (anti-PD-L1) treatment. These receptors were taken from a man between 65 and 80 years old with urothelial cancer.

The rearrangement links TRBV6-6 to TRBJ1-2; the match to TRBD1 covers 7 bases. The length of the CDR3 is 14 residues. The V and J ends lost 5 bases and 4 bases, in that order; junction bases with no gene match: 7. Germline assignment: CDR1 MNHNY and CDR2 SVGAGI (reference sequence). The CDR3 bases are TGTGCCAGCAGTAAGGGACAGATGACCTATGGCTACACCTTC. This translates into CASSKGQMTYGYTF.

The chain combines TRBV30 with TRBJ2-2; TRBD2 might be the D (5 bases). The germline V gene encodes CDR1 GTSNPN and CDR2 SVGIG (reference sequence). V was pared by 1 base and J by 0 bases, with 9 bases between. The CDR3 loop spans 15 amino acids. CDR3 sequence: CAWSAGRANTGELFF. For the CDR3, the DNA is TGTGCCTGGAGTGCCGGGCGGGCGAACACCGGGGAGCTGTTTTTT.

The chain recombines TRBV15 with TRBJ2-6, with 7 bases that match TRBD1. CDR1 is LNHNV and CDR2 is YYDKDF in the germline V gene (reference sequence). This CDR3 comprises 17 residues. With V trimmed by 1 base and J by 0 bases, 3 bases remained unmatched. DNA of the CDR3: TGTGCCACCAGCAGAGGGGGACAGCGCTCTGGGGCCAACGTCCTGACTTTC. It specifies CATSRGGQRSGANVLTF. The full variable domain, with the rest looked up from reference TRBV15 and TRBJ2-6, is DAMVIQNPRYQVTQFGKPVTLSCSQTLNHNVMYWYQQKSSQAPKLLFHYYDKDFNNEADTPDNFQSRRPNTSFCFLDIRSPGLGDTAMYLCATSRGGQRSGANVLTFGAGSRLTVL.

The V gene is TRBV6-5, the J gene TRBJ1-2; a weak D match, TRBD1 (5 bases). Trimming removed 0 bases from V and 7 bases from J, with 12 bases in between. This CDR3 is 14 amino acids long. The germline V gene has CDR1 MNHEY and CDR2 SVGAGI. In nucleotides, the CDR3 is TGTGCCAGCAGTTACTCGACCAGGGAAGGTGGCTACACCTTC. Its translation: CASSYSTREGGYTF.

The chain uses TRBV11-3 and TRBJ2-5; the D gene is possibly TRBD1 (6 bases). Trimming took 5 bases from V and 3 from J, leaving 7 bases between them. CDR1 is SGHNT, CDR2 YENEEA, per germline. The CDR3 spans 12 residues. In nucleotides, the CDR3 is TGTGCCAGCAGCCCAGGGGAAGAGACCCAGTACTTC. Protein sequence: CASSPGEETQYF.

CDR3 DNA sequence: TGTGCCAGCAGTTACTCAACTGTCAGGGCGTCGGACACTGAAGCTTTCTTT. Protein product: CASSYSTVRASDTEAFF. The rearrangement links TRBV6-7 to TRBJ1-1; D possibly corresponds to TRBD1 (5 bases). TRBV6-7 is an ORF for which the function is uncertain. Trimming took off 0 bases at V and 3 bases at J, with 17 bases between the two ends. This CDR3 spans 17 amino acids.

The V and J genes are TRBV10-3 and TRBJ2-2; TRBD1 agrees at 8 bases. Per the germline V gene, CDR1 is ENHRY and CDR2 is SYGVKD. The CDR3 spans 13 residues. J gave up 5 bases and V 10 bases, and 6 bases lay outside the gene matches. CDR3 sequence (DNA): TGTGCCACGAGGGGGGACAGGACCGGGGAGCTGTTTTTT. Translating gives CATRGDRTGELFF.